One sample yielded the 9 T cell receptor delta chains listed below, sequenced in a study of gamma-delta chains in newborns, infants, children. TCRdb reanalyzed the reads using CATT. The table lists several thousand delta-chain clones, over 2% of them singletons, with approximately 14% in the top ten. Source material: blood. These receptors originate from a child who was a newborn, infant or young child, either healthy, febrile or measles-vaccinated (not recorded which).

In this sample, this clone turned up a few times. V is TRDV2 and J is TRDJ3; 12 bases are a match to TRDD3. V dropped 4 bases and J dropped 0; count of bases not matched to a gene: 9. This CDR3 contains 20 residues. The germline gives CDR1 GEAIGNYY, CDR2 EKD. The CDR3 loop reads CACDFVLGDTSSWDTRQMFF. The CDR3 nucleotides are TGTGCCTGTGATTTCGTACTGGGGGATACAAGCTCCTGGGACACCCGACAGATGTTTTTC.

This clone appeared a few times. With only one base between it and a far larger clone, this is likely a read error. This CDR3 is also generated by other DNA sequences in the sample. The rearrangement links TRDV2 to TRDJ3; D is perhaps TRDD2 (6 bases). Trimming removed 4 bases from V and 0 bases from J, with 24 bases in between. The CDR3 is made up of 21 amino acids. Looked up from germline, CDR1 is GEAIGNYY and CDR2 is EKD. In nucleotides, the CDR3 is TGTGCCTGTGATACCGGAGACCTTCCCGGGGAGTCCTCCTGGGACACCCGACAGATGTTTTTC. This encodes CACDTGDLPGESSWDTRQMFF.

This clone came up many times. Since a far larger clone is one base different, this is likely a read error. Other nucleotide sequences in the sample specify the same CDR3. J is TRDJ1 and V is TRDV2; 7 nucleotides line up with TRDD3. CDR3 size: 15 residues. Germline-derived CDR1 and CDR2 are GEAIGNYY and EKD. The CDR3 nucleotides are TGTGCCTGCGACAAACTGGGGCGCTACACCGATAAACTCATCTTT. Residues: CACDKLGRYTDKLIF.

This clone was detected a few times. This likely traces to a read error, being one base from a far larger clone. The chain recombines TRDV2 with TRDJ3; TRDD3 matches at 9 bases. CDR3 length: 18 amino acids. Germline lookup yields CDR1 GEAIGNYY and CDR2 EKD. CDR3 sequence reads: CARDTVLGDSWDTRQMFF. In DNA, the CDR3 is TGTGCCCGTGACACCGTACTGGGGGACTCCTGGGACACCCGACAGATGTTTTTC.

Comment on this clone: Given a far larger clone just one base away, this is likely a sequencing read error. The identical CDR3 is also encoded by other nucleotide sequences in the sample. The V and J genes are TRDV1 and TRDJ1; a possible D gene is TRDD2 (6 bases). The CDR3 runs to 21 residues. V was trimmed by 1 base and J by 0 bases, leaving 27 bases between them. Germline lookup yields CDR1 TSWWSYY and CDR2 QGS. As DNA, the CDR3 is TGTGCTCTTGGGGAACAACCGGCCTTCCACGGAGCTCGGGGGTACACCGATAAACTCATCTTT. Translating it yields CALGEQPAFHGARGYTDKLIF.

This clone has only a few counts. With only one base between it and a far larger clone, this is likely a read error. Different DNA sequences within this sample yield the same CDR3. The V and J genes are TRDV2 and TRDJ3; possibly TRDD3 for D (5 bases). V was clipped by 1 base and J by 2 bases, with 14 bases between them. The CDR3 has 18 residues. Germline V gene lookup returns CDR1 GEAIGNYY and CDR2 EKD. The chain's CDR3 is CACDTGGYAAWDTRQMFF. CDR3 nucleotides: TGTGCCTGTGACACGGGGGGGTACGCGGCCTGGGACACCCGACAGATGTTTTTC.

In this sample, this clone turned up a few times. The rearrangement links TRDV2 to TRDJ3; D might be TRDD3 (5 bases). The CDR3 is 18 residues long. CDR1 is GEAIGNYY, CDR2 EKD, per germline. V dropped 0 bases and J dropped 2 bases, with 13 bases sitting between them. CDR3 DNA sequence: TGTGCCTGTGACACCGTAATGGGGTTAGCCTGGGACACCCGACAGATGTTTTTC. It yields the protein CACDTVMGLAWDTRQMFF.

As to this clone: Since a far larger clone is one base different, this is likely a read error. This rearrangement joins TRDV1 to TRDJ3; 10 bases align to TRDD3. The ends lost 4 bases at V and 0 bases at J; junction bases unmatched: 24. This CDR3 has 25 amino acids. Germline CDR1 is TSWWSYY and CDR2 is QGS. DNA of the CDR3: TGTGCTCTTGGGGCGCCGCCTCCTATTTCCACTTTGGGGGATACTAGCTCCTGGGACACCCGACAGATGTTTTTC. It specifies CALGAPPPISTLGDTSSWDTRQMFF.

Points on this clone: The translation of this DNA and the TCRdb protein of a much larger clone differ at residue 6, probably owing to a read error; the protein shown here is translated from the DNA. This chain links TRDV2 with TRDJ1; 7 bases match TRDD3. Germline CDR1 reads GEAIGNYY; CDR2 reads EKD. This CDR3 region has 16 residues. V trimming: 3 bases; J trimming: 0 bases; junction bases outside the gene matches: 9. The CDR3 here is CACDPAGYSYTDKLIF. The DNA of the CDR3 is TGTGCCTGTGACCCTGCGGGATACTCTTACACCGATAAACTCATCTTT.